These 24 T cell receptor beta chains share one sample of origin, sequenced in a study of T cells in Graves' hyperthyroidism and ophthalmopathy. The CDR3 regions of TCR beta were amplified from RNA transcripts. Initially, a first-round RT-PCR of the TCR CDR3 employed the HTBI primer set. TCRdb analysed the multiplex PCR reads with MiXCR anew, one entry per CDR3 protein. Of approximately 620,000 distinct CDR3 sequences in the sample, more than 15% are singletons; the top ten hold less than 3.5%. What was sequenced was blood. These receptors originate from a woman aged 35 to 49 with Graves' ophthalmopathy.

The chain carries TRBV5-4 and TRBJ2-5; D is undetermined. CDR3 length: 13 residues. Looked up from germline, CDR1 is SGHNT and CDR2 is YYREEE (reference sequence). The V and J ends lost 4 bases and 2 bases respectively, with 9 bases between them. The chain's CDR3 is CASSHDWQETQYF. Here the CDR3 DNA reads TGTGCCAGCAGCCATGACTGGCAAGAGACCCAGTACTTC.

The J gene is TRBJ2-7, the V gene TRBV7-9; D perhaps matches TRBD2 (6 bases). This CDR3 spans 12 amino acids. Germline lookup yields CDR1 SEHNR and CDR2 FQNEAQ (reference sequence). Trimming removed 5 bases from V and 7 bases from J, with 12 bases in between. The CDR3 DNA reads as TGTGCCAGCAGCGATGGGAGGTTGGAGCAGTACTTC. This codes for CASSDGRLEQYF.

At least ten counts were recorded for this clonotype. The genes are TRBV30 and TRBJ1-4; D remains ambiguous. There are 12 residues in the CDR3. Per germline, CDR1 GTSNPN and CDR2 SVGIG (reference sequence). With 2 bases removed from V and 6 bases from J, the gap between germline ends came to 7 bases. CDR3 protein: CAWSNPHEKLFF. The CDR3, as DNA: TGTGCCTGGAGTAACCCCCATGAAAAACTGTTTTTT.

The chain uses TRBV20-1 and TRBJ2-7, with a tentative D call TRBD2 (6 bases). Germline lookup yields CDR1 DFQATT and CDR2 SNEGSKA (reference sequence). CDR3 size: 14 residues. Trimming pared 5 bases from V and 2 bases from J, leaving 16 bases between. CDR3 in amino acids: CSAGPGSLTYEQYF. CDR3 nucleotide sequence: TGCAGTGCTGGACCCGGGAGTTTAACCTACGAGCAGTACTTC.

In the case of this clonotype: A much larger clone differs by one base, so this may be a read error. CDR3 DNA: TGTGCCAGCAGCTGGGGACGGGGACAGCAGTACTTC. Translating it yields CASSWGRGQQYF. V usage is TRBV12-3 or TRBV12-4 and J usage is TRBJ2-7; D may match TRBD1 or TRBD2 (5 bases each). The CDR3 consists of 12 residues. Trimming removed 6 bases from V and 8 bases from J, with 14 bases in between.

There are many counts of this clonotype. The CDR3 coding sequence is TGCAGTGCTAGACCGCCGGGACTAGCCAACAATGAGCAGTTCTTC. Amino acid sequence: CSARPPGLANNEQFF. V is TRBV20-1 and J is TRBJ2-1, with 9 bases aligning to TRBD2. CDR1 and CDR2 from the germline V gene are DFQATT and SNEGSKA (reference sequence). This CDR3 spans 15 amino acids. The ends lost 2 bases at V and 5 bases at J; junction bases unmatched: 7.

This clonotype was seen many times. The chain joins TRBV20-1 to TRBJ2-5; D is unresolved. The germline gives CDR1 DFQATT, CDR2 SNEGSKA (reference sequence). This CDR3 spans 13 amino acids. V was cut by 3 bases and J by 0 bases, with 8 bases left in between. The CDR3 DNA follows: TGCAGTGCTAGGCCCCTCGACCAAGAGACCCAGTACTTC. Encoded protein: CSARPLDQETQYF.

This clonotype was counted a few times. V is TRBV6-2 or TRBV6-3 and J is TRBJ2-1, with 7 bases fitting TRBD1. J was trimmed by 9 bases and V by 7 bases; bases with no gene match: 12. The germline gives CDR1 MNHEY, CDR2 SVGEGT. The CDR3 loop spans 14 amino acids. The CDR3 coding sequence is TGTGCCAGCACCTCCGGGACAGCTGTGGGTGAGCAGTTCTTC. Amino acids: CASTSGTAVGEQFF.

Many counts were recorded for this clonotype. This chain links TRBV20-1 with TRBJ2-5, with D perhaps TRBD1 (5 bases). Germline lookup yields CDR1 DFQATT and CDR2 SNEGSKA (reference sequence). The CDR3 covers 14 residues. Trimming shortened V by 1 base and J by 2 bases, and 11 bases separated the two germline ends. CDR3 protein: CSARGGAPQETQYF. As DNA, the CDR3 is TGCAGTGCTAGAGGTGGGGCCCCTCAAGAGACCCAGTACTTC.

CDR3 in DNA: TGTGCCACCAGCAGAAGCCGGGACGAAAAAGCGATTCAGCCCCAGCATTTT. Translated, it gives CATSRSRDEKAIQPQHF. The chain couples TRBV15 to TRBJ1-5; D may be TRBD1 (5 bases). The CDR3 contains 17 residues. Trimming removed 2 bases from V and 6 bases from J, with 20 bases in between. Germline CDR1 is LNHNV and CDR2 is YYDKDF (reference sequence).

This clonotype appeared many times. This rearrangement joins TRBV20-1 to TRBJ2-5, with 9 bases aligning to TRBD2. Germline loops: CDR1 DFQATT, CDR2 SNEGSKA (reference sequence). Trimming cost V 3 bases and J 3 bases; bases outside gene matches: 11. This CDR3 is built from 16 residues. CDR3 coding DNA: TGCAGTGCTAGGCCCCCCGGCGGGACTAGCAAAGAGACCCAGTACTTC. Translating gives CSARPPGGTSKETQYF.

V usage is TRBV6-1 and J usage is TRBJ2-1; D perhaps matches TRBD2 (8 bases). Trimming cost V 3 bases and J 0 bases, with 15 bases left between them. The CDR3 has 17 residues. In germline, CDR1 is MNHNS, CDR2 SASEGT. The CDR3 DNA is TGTGCCAGCAGTGATATACGGGAGGGGGCCTCCTACAATGAGCAGTTCTTC. It codes for CASSDIREGASYNEQFF.

This clonotype has a count of ten or more. An end of the junction differs from the germline gene, which may be a read error. This chain connects TRBV12-3 or TRBV12-4 to TRBJ2-1, with 9 positions matching TRBD1. The CDR3 has 19 amino acids. The DNA of the CDR3 is TGTGCCTGCAGCCACGGGACAGGGCGGTGGGGGCCTATTTACAATGAGCAGTTCTTC. Translating it yields CACSHGTGRWGPIYNEQFF.

This clonotype was detected ten times or more. The genes are TRBV7-3 and TRBJ2-3, with D perhaps TRBD1 (5 bases). The length of the CDR3 is 13 residues. Germline V lookup: CDR1 SGHTA, CDR2 FQGTGA. V was shortened by 5 bases and J by 6 bases, with 12 bases between the two germline ends. The CDR3, as DNA: TGTGCCAGCAGCCCAACGAAGGGGGATACGCAGTATTTT. This encodes CASSPTKGDTQYF.

The V and J genes are TRBV29-1 and TRBJ2-5; D ambiguous. The CDR3 has 12 residues. The V gene lost 4 bases and the J gene lost 5 bases, with 11 bases spanning the gap. The germline gives CDR1 SQVTM, CDR2 ANQGSEA. This CDR3 is CSVGFLGETQYF. The CDR3 nucleotides are TGCAGCGTTGGATTCCTGGGGGAGACCCAGTACTTC.

V is TRBV5-1 and J is TRBJ1-1; D may be TRBD1 (5 bases). CDR1 is SGHRS, CDR2 YFSETQ, per germline. V was pared by 0 bases and J by 5 bases, with 14 bases between. The CDR3 is 15 amino acids. CDR3 loop: CASSLVVGTSTEAFF. Here the CDR3 DNA reads TGCGCCAGCAGCTTGGTAGTAGGGACGTCTACTGAAGCTTTCTTT.

This clonotype showed up just a few times. V usage is TRBV4-1 and J usage is TRBJ1-3; tentative D call: TRBD1 (5 bases). Germline assignment: CDR1 MGHRA and CDR2 YSYEKL. The CDR3 runs 17 residues. With 0 bases removed from V and 3 bases from J, the gap between germline ends came to 15 bases. CDR3 region: CASSQEPAGGSGNTIYF. CDR3 bases: TGCGCCAGCAGCCAAGAGCCCGCGGGGGGAAGTGGAAACACCATATATTTT.

The chain combines TRBV14 with TRBJ1-4; 8 bases are a match to TRBD1. The CDR3 sequence is 15 residues long. Per the germline V gene, CDR1 is SGHDN and CDR2 is FVKESK. The junction had 8 bases not matched to a gene; V was cut back by 6 bases and J by 5 bases. The DNA of the CDR3 is TGTGCCAGCAGACCCAGACAGGGGCTGAATGAAAAACTGTTTTTT. Residues: CASRPRQGLNEKLFF.

This clonotype was detected ten times or more. The DNA of the CDR3 is TGTGCCAGCAGTGACGACGCGGGCTCCTACAATGAGCAGTTCTTC. Translating gives CASSDDAGSYNEQFF. J is TRBJ2-1 and V is TRBV6-4; weak D call: TRBD2 (5 bases). Germline CDR1 is MRHNA and CDR2 is SNTAGT. V gave up 2 bases and J gave up 0 bases, with 8 bases separating them. The CDR3 length is 15 residues.

The V call is TRBV29-1, the J call TRBJ1-1, with a weak D call TRBD1 (6 bases). Trimming removed 5 bases at V and 3 bases at J, with 10 bases between. Per germline, CDR1 SQVTM and CDR2 ANQGSEA. CDR3 length equals 12 residues. The CDR3 DNA reads TGCAGCGTTTTGGACAGAGACACTGAAGCTTTCTTT. This gives the protein CSVLDRDTEAFF.

The chain employs TRBV29-1 and TRBJ1-1; possible D gene TRBD1, 5 bases. This CDR3 is built from 14 residues. V lost 1 base to trimming and J lost 3 bases, with 12 bases between them. Germline-derived CDR1 and CDR2 are SQVTM and ANQGSEA. The CDR3 sequence: CSVEVARGDTEAFF. CDR3 nucleotides: TGCAGCGTTGAAGTGGCACGGGGGGACACTGAAGCTTTCTTT.

This clonotype was picked up a small number of times. This sequence joins TRBV3-1 and TRBJ1-1, with 7 bases fitting TRBD1. V trimming: 0 bases; J trimming: 10 bases; junction bases outside the gene matches: 14. The CDR3 sequence is 16 residues long. Germline CDR1 is LGHDT and CDR2 is YNNKEL (reference sequence). Here the CDR3 DNA reads TGTGCCAGCAGCCAAGAACCCGCGGACAGGCGGGGGGGAGCTTTCTTT. Encoded protein: CASSQEPADRRGGAFF.

For this clonotype: This could be a read error, since a much larger clone is one nucleotide away. The gene calls are TRBV2 and TRBJ2-5; D gene uncertain. The V gene lost 4 bases and the J gene lost 3 bases, with 12 bases spanning the gap. Germline V lookup: CDR1 SNHLY, CDR2 FYNNEI. The CDR3 runs to 14 residues. The CDR3 nucleotides read TGTGCCAGCAGTGTTTCGCCCAAAAAAGAGACCCAGTACTTC. This encodes CASSVSPKKETQYF.

A few counts support this clonotype. The chain employs TRBV10-3 and TRBJ1-1, with unresolved D. The germline CDR1 and CDR2 sequences are ENHRY and SYGVKD. Trimming took 6 bases from V and 3 from J, leaving 14 bases between them. The CDR3 sequence is 14 residues long. CDR3 coding DNA: TGTGCCATCAGACCCACAAACGGGGACACTGAAGCTTTCTTT. Encoded protein: CAIRPTNGDTEAFF.